Each of the 23 T cell receptor beta chains below was sequenced from the same sample in a study of blood T cell repertoires in COVID-19. The protocol was immunoSEQ multiplex PCR, while the TCRdb copy is restricted to in-frame clones and leaves out a portion. Of around 100,000 clones in the sample, approximately 90% are singletons; the top ten hold approximately 4.4%. Sequencing was done on a sample of peripheral blood. These receptors were taken from a woman in her fifties or sixties with acute or convalescent COVID-19.

This clone was seen only once. This chain links TRBV7-9 with TRBJ2-3, with 8 bases identical to TRBD2. CDR1 is SEHNR and CDR2 is FQNEAQ in the germline V gene (reference sequence). V was pared by 4 bases and J by 4 bases, with 7 bases of the junction left unmatched. The CDR3 loop spans 15 amino acids. The DNA for the CDR3 is TGTGCCAGCAGCTACTCAGCGGGAGATGCAGATACGCAGTATTTT. It specifies CASSYSAGDADTQYF.

This clone was recorded once. The CDR3 nucleotides are TGTGCCAGCAGTCCCCTAACGGGAGGGCCCCTTGGGACCCAGTACTTC. It translates to CASSPLTGGPLGTQYF. The rearrangement uses TRBV11-2 and TRBJ2-5; 8 nucleotides match TRBD2. CDR1 SGHAT and CDR2 FQNNGV come from the germline V gene. CDR3 length equals 16 residues. Trimming removed 6 bases from V and 7 bases from J; junction bases left unmatched: 16.

This clone was seen more than once but under ten times. The chain couples TRBV28 to TRBJ1-2; D not certain. V lost 7 bases, J lost 5 bases, and 8 bases lay in between. Germline CDR1 MDHEN, CDR2 SYDVKM. The CDR3 covers 11 residues. CDR3 coding DNA: TGTGCCAGCAACTCGGTTTATGGCTACACCTTC. Translating gives CASNSVYGYTF.

This CDR3 reads CASSARGTENTEAFF. CDR3 DNA sequence: TGTGCCAGCAGCGCCCGAGGGACAGAGAACACTGAAGCTTTCTTT. The rearrangement links TRBV6-5 to TRBJ1-1, with 7 bases aligning to TRBD1. CDR1 and CDR2 from the germline V gene are MNHEY and SVGAGI. V lost 6 bases, J lost 1 base, and 8 bases stayed unmatched. CDR3 size: 15 residues.

The chain uses TRBV7-3 and TRBJ2-5; tentative D call: TRBD2 (6 bases). The CDR3 has 13 residues. The V and J ends lost 2 bases and 5 bases respectively, with 9 bases between them. From germline, CDR1 is SGHTA and CDR2 FQGTGA. In DNA form, the CDR3 reads TGTGCCAGCAGCTTAGCCGGGGGTGAGACCCAGTACTTC. Protein sequence: CASSLAGGETQYF.

This chain uses TRBV18 with TRBJ1-1, with TRBD1 matching over 8 bases. This CDR3 contains 15 residues. The V gene end was trimmed by 6 bases and the J gene end by 6 bases; junction bases not matched to a gene: 12. Per germline, CDR1 KGHSH and CDR2 LQKENI. The CDR3 is CASSPNTGGMSEAFF. The CDR3 nucleotides read TGTGCCAGCTCGCCAAACACAGGGGGAATGTCTGAAGCTTTCTTT.

This sequence joins TRBV7-8 and TRBJ2-7; tentative D call: TRBD1 (7 bases). Germline CDR1 is SGHVS and CDR2 is FQNEAQ. CDR3 length: 14 amino acids. Trimming pared 5 bases from V and 2 bases from J, leaving 13 bases between. This CDR3 reads CASSPSGGPYEQYF. The DNA for the CDR3 is TGTGCCAGCAGCCCGTCAGGGGGGCCCTACGAGCAGTACTTC.

The chain employs TRBV4-1 and TRBJ1-3; 7 positions match TRBD1. J gave up 1 base and V 2 bases, and 11 bases lay outside the gene matches. The CDR3 runs 18 residues. In germline, CDR1 is MGHRA, CDR2 YSYEKL. The CDR3 sequence: CASSQSERRDRSGNTIYF. The CDR3 nucleotides read TGCGCCAGCAGCCAAAGCGAGAGGCGGGACAGATCTGGAAACACCATATATTTT.

The chain combines TRBV24-1 with TRBJ2-1; 10 nucleotides agree with TRBD1. The J segment lost 6 bases and the V segment lost 3 bases, leaving 4 bases of the junction unmatched. The CDR3 has 15 residues. Germline CDR1 and CDR2: KGHDR and SFDVKD. CDR3 region: CATSDRTGGVNEQFF. The DNA of the CDR3 is TGTGCCACCAGTGATCGGACAGGGGGAGTCAATGAGCAGTTCTTC.

The chain links TRBV19 to TRBJ1-1; unclear D gene. CDR1 LNHDA and CDR2 SQIVND come from the germline V gene (reference sequence). This CDR3 is built from 14 residues. The V gene lost 7 bases and the J gene lost 1 base, with 13 bases spanning the gap. The CDR3 DNA follows: TGTGCCAGTAACTCCCCGCCCGAGAACACTGAAGCTTTCTTT. Protein: CASNSPPENTEAFF.

The CDR3 protein is CASRQVNYEQYF. The CDR3 nucleotides are TGCGCCAGCAGACAGGTAAACTACGAGCAGTACTTC. The V call is TRBV10-2, the J call TRBJ2-7; perhaps TRBD1 as D (5 bases). V lost 6 bases and J lost 3, with 9 bases in between. CDR1 WSHSY and CDR2 SAAADI come from the germline V gene. The CDR3 is made up of 12 amino acids.

The chain joins TRBV7-9 to TRBJ1-5; no firm D call. The germline V gene has CDR1 SEHNR and CDR2 FQNEAQ (reference sequence). The CDR3 consists of 12 residues. The V end was cut by 3 bases, the J end by 5 bases, with 5 bases between. The CDR3 DNA follows: TGTGCCAGCAGCTTGGCTGATCAGCCCCAGCATTTT. Translating it yields CASSLADQPQHF.

CDR3 DNA: TGTGCCACCAGTGTAAGTGACAGGGGGCACAATGAGCAGTTCTTC. Its translation: CATSVSDRGHNEQFF. The V call is TRBV24-1, the J call TRBJ2-1, with TRBD1 matching 10 bases. Germline-derived CDR1 and CDR2 are KGHDR and SFDVKD. The CDR3 totals 15 residues. Trimming removed 5 bases from V and 5 bases from J; junction bases left unmatched: 5.

The chain links TRBV2 to TRBJ2-3; 12 bases line up with TRBD2. From germline, CDR1 is SNHLY and CDR2 FYNNEI. Trimming took 7 bases from V and 3 from J; bases not matched to a gene: 5. This CDR3 has 15 residues. CDR3 nucleotide sequence: TGTGCCAGCATAAGGCTAGCGGGAGGGACAGATACGCAGTATTTT. Translating it yields CASIRLAGGTDTQYF.

This chain uses TRBV10-1 with TRBJ2-2; a weak D match, TRBD1 (6 bases). CDR1 is WNHNN and CDR2 is SYGVQD in the germline V gene (reference sequence). This CDR3 contains 15 residues. V was clipped by 0 bases and J by 4 bases, with 9 bases between them. CDR3 bases: TGCGCCAGCAGTGAGTCACAGGGTATCACCGGGGAGCTGTTTTTT. It yields the protein CASSESQGITGELFF.

The rearrangement uses TRBV27 and TRBJ1-5; unclear D gene. The CDR3 runs to 13 residues. V shed 2 bases and J shed 9 bases, with 11 bases lying between them. Germline-derived CDR1 and CDR2 are MNHEY and SMNVEV (reference sequence). The CDR3 loop reads CASSLGPQRPQHF. Written as DNA, the CDR3 is TGTGCCAGCAGTTTAGGTCCGCAGCGGCCCCAGCATTTT.

This sequence joins TRBV7-2 and TRBJ2-1; 11 bases align to TRBD2. The CDR3 contains 15 residues. Germline loops: CDR1 SGHTA, CDR2 FQGNSA. The V gene end was trimmed by 6 bases and the J gene end by 10 bases; junction bases not matched to a gene: 11. CDR3 DNA sequence: TGTGCCAGCAGAGAAATAGCGGGGGGGCCAGAGGAGCAGTTCTTC. The encoded protein is CASREIAGGPEEQFF. The entire variable domain, with the rest obtained from reference TRBV7-2 and TRBJ2-1, is as follows: GAGVSQSPSNKVTEKGKDVELRCDPISGHTALYWYRQSLGQGLEFLIYFQGNSAPDKSGLPSDRFSAERTGGSVSTLTIQRTQQEDSAVYLCASREIAGGPEEQFFGPGTRLTVL.

This sequence joins TRBV19 and TRBJ2-1; TRBD2 aligns across 7 bases. With 6 bases clipped from V and 1 base from J, the junction kept 6 bases outside the gene matches. The CDR3 spans 15 residues. CDR1 and CDR2 from the germline V gene are LNHDA and SQIVND (reference sequence). CDR3 sequence reads: CASRSGVGSYNEQFF. DNA of the CDR3: TGTGCCAGTAGGAGCGGGGTAGGTTCCTACAATGAGCAGTTCTTC.

The V and J genes are TRBV19 and TRBJ1-1; 9 bases fit TRBD1. V lost 6 bases and J lost 3; bases outside the gene matches: 2. Germline assignment: CDR1 LNHDA and CDR2 SQIVND (reference sequence). The CDR3 consists of 13 residues. The CDR3 region is CASRDRGYTEAFF. The DNA of the CDR3 is TGTGCCAGTAGGGACAGGGGTTACACTGAAGCTTTCTTT.

The chain recombines TRBV28 with TRBJ1-6; 9 nucleotides agree with TRBD1. The J segment lost 8 bases and the V segment lost 3 bases, leaving 5 bases of the junction unmatched. CDR3 length: 15 residues. In germline, CDR1 is MDHEN, CDR2 SYDVKM. The CDR3 sequence is CASSFGTGSDSPLHF. CDR3 nucleotide sequence: TGTGCCAGCAGTTTCGGGACAGGGAGTGATTCACCCCTCCACTTT.

The chain carries TRBV28 and TRBJ2-2; a possible D gene is TRBD2 (6 bases). CDR3 length: 15 amino acids. Germline V lookup: CDR1 MDHEN, CDR2 SYDVKM. V gave up 6 bases and J gave up 7 bases, with 18 bases separating them. CDR3 bases: TGTGCCAGCAGGCTAGGGACTTCGAGAGGCGGGGAGCTGTTTTTT. It translates to CASRLGTSRGGELFF. Based on the CDR3 plus reference TRBV28 and TRBJ2-2, the full variable domain is DVKVTQSSRYLVKRTGEKVFLECVQDMDHENMFWYRQDPGLGLRLIYFSYDVKMKEKGDIPEGYSVSREKKERFSLILESASTNQTSMYLCASRLGTSRGGELFFGEGSRLTVL.

This clone was seen only a few times. This sequence joins TRBV15 and TRBJ1-4; D is perhaps TRBD1 (6 bases). Germline V lookup: CDR1 LNHNV, CDR2 YYDKDF (reference sequence). This CDR3 has 19 amino acids. V gave up 0 bases and J gave up 4 bases, with 21 bases separating them. The CDR3 region has the DNA TGTGCCACCAGCAGAGAGCCAAGGACAGTAACCGACTTTAATGAAAAACTGTTTTTT. Protein: CATSREPRTVTDFNEKLFF.

V usage is TRBV11-1 and J usage is TRBJ2-1; 11 nucleotides align to TRBD2. Germline trimming cut 5 bases from V and 7 bases from J; bases unmatched to any gene: 7. The CDR3 is 15 residues long. Germline V lookup: CDR1 SGHAT, CDR2 FQDESV (reference sequence). The CDR3 spells CASSPLGLAVNEQFF. The CDR3 DNA reads TGTGCCAGCAGCCCACTGGGACTAGCGGTAAATGAGCAGTTCTTC.